These 25 T cell receptor beta chains came from one sample sequenced in a study of blood T cell repertoires in COVID-19. Data came from immunoSEQ multiplex PCR; TCRdb stores just in-frame clones and leaves some out. The data hold some 130,000 clones, with around 86% observed a single time. The source material was peripheral blood. The source of these receptors is a woman aged 50 to 60 who had recovered from COVID-19.

The chain is built from TRBV20-1 and TRBJ1-5; D possibly corresponds to TRBD1 (5 bases). The CDR3 contains 13 residues. Per the germline V gene, CDR1 is DFQATT and CDR2 is SNEGSKA (reference sequence). Trimming took 3 bases from V and 4 from J, leaving 10 bases between them. The CDR3 region has the DNA TGCAGTGCTAGTGGGGCAGTAAATCAGCCCCAGCATTTT. It translates to CSASGAVNQPQHF.

V gene TRBV7-2 combines with J gene TRBJ2-2; 7 bases match TRBD2. Germline loops: CDR1 SGHTA, CDR2 FQGNSA. The V and J ends lost 3 bases and 4 bases, in that order; junction bases with no gene match: 5. The length of the CDR3 is 15 residues. The CDR3 spells CASSLGGYRTGELFF. The CDR3 bases are TGTGCCAGCAGCTTGGGAGGGTACCGCACCGGGGAGCTGTTTTTT.

The V gene is TRBV12-3 or TRBV12-4, the J gene TRBJ2-5; no firm D call. The CDR3 has 13 residues. The V end was cut by 6 bases, the J end by 2 bases, with 10 bases between. CDR3 region: CASSPGTQETQYF. CDR3 sequence (DNA): TGTGCCAGCAGCCCAGGAACTCAAGAGACCCAGTACTTC.

The gene calls are TRBV27 and TRBJ2-7; TRBD2 is a possible D gene (6 bases). Germline values: CDR1 MNHEY, CDR2 SMNVEV (reference sequence). This CDR3 has 13 residues. V lost 5 bases to trimming and J lost 0 bases, with 8 bases between them. The CDR3 DNA sequence: TGTGCCAGCAGTCCCGGGAGCTCCTACGAGCAGTACTTC. Amino acid sequence: CASSPGSSYEQYF.

The CDR3 loop is CASSYTQQGTEQYF. CDR3 coding DNA: TGTGCCAGCAGTTACACACAACAGGGTACAGAGCAGTACTTC. The J gene is TRBJ2-7, the V gene TRBV6-2 or TRBV6-3; maybe TRBD1 (6 bases). The germline gives CDR1 MNHEY, CDR2 SVGEGT. The CDR3 length is 14 residues. The V end was cut by 2 bases, the J end by 7 bases, with 15 bases between.

The chain is built from TRBV3-1 (or the pseudogene TRBV3-2) and TRBJ2-3; 13 bases line up with TRBD2. Germline loops: CDR1 LGHDT, CDR2 YNNKEL (reference sequence). The CDR3 is 16 residues long. Trimming removed 1 base from V and 3 bases from J; junction bases left unmatched: 1. The CDR3 bases are TGTGCCAGCAGCCAAGCGGGACTAGCGGGAACAGATACGCAGTATTTT. Translating it yields CASSQAGLAGTDTQYF.

This rearrangement joins TRBV4-1 to TRBJ2-7; 12 bases align to TRBD1. Germline-derived CDR1 and CDR2 are MGHRA and YSYEKL. The CDR3 consists of 16 residues. The trim removed 2 bases at V and 6 bases at J, leaving 8 bases unmatched. CDR3 in amino acids: CASSQRPGQGAVEQYF. CDR3 nucleotide sequence: TGCGCCAGCAGCCAACGACCGGGACAGGGGGCTGTCGAGCAGTACTTC.

The J gene is TRBJ2-7, the V gene TRBV5-1, with 9 bases aligning to TRBD1. J lost 3 bases, V lost 2 bases, and 9 bases had no gene match. CDR1 and CDR2 from the germline V gene are SGHRS and YFSETQ. The CDR3 consists of 16 residues. Here the CDR3 DNA reads TGCGCCAGCAGCTTTACGAGGGGACAGGGCAACTACGAGCAGTACTTC. Amino acids: CASSFTRGQGNYEQYF.

This clone was seen only a few times. V gene TRBV12-3 or TRBV12-4 combines with J gene TRBJ1-1; no reliable D call. CDR3 size: 13 residues. Between the trimmed V and J ends, which lost 2 bases and 5 bases, there was a span of 9 bases. In DNA form, the CDR3 reads TGTGCCAGCAGTTTACTGGTCGGGACTGAAGCTTTCTTT. Protein: CASSLLVGTEAFF.

This chain joins TRBV5-1 and TRBJ2-5, with 7 bases matching TRBD2. Germline lookup yields CDR1 SGHRS and CDR2 YFSETQ. V was pared by 2 bases and J by 5 bases, with 6 bases of the junction left unmatched. This CDR3 contains 14 residues. CDR3 sequence reads: CASSFAGEGETQYF. For the CDR3, the DNA is TGCGCCAGCAGCTTCGCGGGAGAGGGGGAGACCCAGTACTTC.

The chain employs TRBV7-9 and TRBJ1-1, with 8 nucleotides matching TRBD1. Losses at the gene ends were 5 bases for V and 3 bases for J; bases not matched to a gene: 5. The germline V gene encodes CDR1 SEHNR and CDR2 FQNEAQ (reference sequence). The CDR3 is 14 amino acids. CDR3 region: CASSKMTGDTEAFF. The CDR3 coding sequence is TGTGCCAGCAGCAAAATGACAGGGGACACTGAAGCTTTCTTT.

Turning to this clone: This sample includes further DNA sequences coding for the same CDR3. The rearrangement joins TRBV6-2 or TRBV6-3 to TRBJ1-2; D ambiguous. The germline gives CDR1 MNHEY, CDR2 SVGEGT. V was cut by 6 bases and J by 4 bases, with 9 bases left in between. The CDR3 length is 12 residues. The CDR3, as DNA: TGTGCCAGCAGCGCACGCGTCTATGGCTACACCTTC. This translates into CASSARVYGYTF.

The chain combines TRBV4-1 with TRBJ1-4, with TRBD1 matching 7 bases. V lost 3 bases, J lost 4 bases, and 8 bases stayed unmatched. Germline V lookup: CDR1 MGHRA, CDR2 YSYEKL. The CDR3 has 16 amino acids. In DNA, the CDR3 is TGCGCCAGCAGCCAGGGGGGACAGCTGCTTAATGAAAAACTGTTTTTT. This gives the protein CASSQGGQLLNEKLFF.

The chain employs TRBV11-2 and TRBJ2-7; 14 bases match TRBD2. The CDR3 extends over 18 amino acids. The germline CDR1 and CDR2 sequences are SGHAT and FQNNGV. Germline trimming cut 1 base from V and 2 bases from J; bases unmatched to any gene: 7. The CDR3 loop is CASSLGGRLAGGAYEQYF. The CDR3 bases are TGTGCCAGCAGCTTAGGGGGTCGACTAGCGGGAGGGGCCTACGAGCAGTACTTC.

The CDR3 region is CASSDSPGTGVSTEAFF. The CDR3 nucleotides read TGTGCCAGCAGCGATAGTCCGGGGACAGGGGTCTCCACTGAAGCTTTCTTT. The chain recombines TRBV9 with TRBJ1-1; TRBD1 matches 10 bases. The germline CDR1 and CDR2 sequences are SGDLS and YYNGEE. The CDR3 runs to 17 residues. V shed 3 bases and J 4 bases; nucleotides not matched to a gene: 12.

The genes are TRBV7-9 and TRBJ1-1; D is unresolved. V gave up 3 bases and J gave up 1 base, with 9 bases separating them. Germline CDR1 and CDR2: SEHNR and FQNEAQ (reference sequence). The CDR3 extends over 14 amino acids. The CDR3 loop reads CASSLGGRNTEAFF. As DNA, the CDR3 is TGTGCCAGCAGCTTGGGAGGACGGAACACTGAAGCTTTCTTT.

J is TRBJ2-6 and V is TRBV6-2 or TRBV6-3; TRBD1 agrees at 8 bases. The CDR3 is 15 residues long. J gave up 1 base and V 5 bases, and 1 base lay outside the gene matches. Germline V gene sequence: CDR1 MNHEY, CDR2 SVGEGT. CDR3 residues: CASSTGGSGANVLTF. The CDR3 DNA sequence: TGTGCCAGCAGTACAGGGGGATCTGGGGCCAACGTCCTGACTTTC.

This clone showed up just once. The rearrangement joins TRBV20-1 to TRBJ2-3; D might be TRBD1 (6 bases). The germline CDR1 and CDR2 sequences are DFQATT and SNEGSKA (reference sequence). CDR3 length equals 11 residues. V lost 6 bases and J lost 6, with 10 bases in between. CDR3: CSAAQGDTQYF. The CDR3 region has the DNA TGCAGTGCCGCTCAGGGGGATACGCAGTATTTT.

This chain connects TRBV25-1 to TRBJ2-2; 9 positions agree with TRBD2. The CDR3 has 15 residues. Per the germline V gene, CDR1 is MGHDK and CDR2 is SYGVNS. The trim removed 3 bases at V and 4 bases at J, leaving 3 bases unmatched. The CDR3, as DNA: TGTGCCAGCAGTGATGTAGCGGGAGCCACCGGGGAGCTGTTTTTT. Protein sequence: CASSDVAGATGELFF.

This clone was counted once. CDR3 nucleotide sequence: TGCGCCAGCAGCCCTACCTTAATAGTGGGCAATCAGCCCCAGCATTTT. This translates into CASSPTLIVGNQPQHF. The V gene is TRBV4-1, the J gene TRBJ1-5; D unresolved. V lost 4 bases, J lost 2 bases, and 15 bases lay in between. From germline, CDR1 is MGHRA and CDR2 YSYEKL. The CDR3 is 16 amino acids.

The chain employs TRBV23-1 and TRBJ1-4, with D unclear. TRBV23-1 is known as an ORF, though its function is uncertain. Trimming took 3 bases from V and 7 from J, leaving 18 bases between them. The CDR3 totals 16 residues. DNA for the CDR3: TGCGCCAGCAGTCAGGGATGGTCTCCCCGGGGTGAAAAACTGTTTTTT. Translating it yields CASSQGWSPRGEKLFF.

The rearrangement joins TRBV7-6 to TRBJ2-7; 8 bases agree with TRBD2. The germline CDR1 and CDR2 sequences are SGHVS and FNYEAQ. Trimming cost V 5 bases and J 4 bases; bases outside gene matches: 19. The CDR3 is made up of 18 amino acids. The CDR3 loop reads CASSPVFGPSGSNYEQYF. For the CDR3, the DNA is TGTGCCAGCAGCCCAGTTTTTGGTCCTAGCGGGTCAAATTACGAGCAGTACTTC.

The chain couples TRBV5-1 to TRBJ2-7; 12 bases align to TRBD2. This CDR3 comprises 16 residues. CDR1 and CDR2 from the germline V gene are SGHRS and YFSETQ. The J segment lost 2 bases and the V segment lost 4 bases, leaving 7 bases of the junction unmatched. The CDR3 sequence is CASSLRTSGVPYEQYF. CDR3 DNA: TGCGCCAGCAGCCTGAGGACTAGCGGGGTTCCCTACGAGCAGTACTTC.

This clone was found once. The J gene is TRBJ2-2, the V gene TRBV12-5, with 8 bases matching TRBD1. V gave up 3 bases and J gave up 4 bases; unmatched junction bases: 13. The CDR3 extends over 18 amino acids. Germline CDR1 reads LGHNT; CDR2 reads FRNRAP. This chain's CDR3 is CASGLIPDGQGSTGELFF. For the CDR3, the DNA is TGTGCTAGTGGTTTAATCCCCGATGGACAGGGCAGCACCGGGGAGCTGTTTTTT.

J is TRBJ2-3 and V is TRBV11-3; 8 bases agree with TRBD1. This CDR3 is 15 amino acids long. V dropped 3 bases and J dropped 2; count of bases not matched to a gene: 4. In germline, CDR1 is SGHNT, CDR2 YENEEA. CDR3 nucleotide sequence: TGTGCCAGCAGCTTGACAGGGGACCCCACAGATACGCAGTATTTT. Its protein product is CASSLTGDPTDTQYF.